What follows describes a single T cell receptor beta chain. Germline V gives CDR1 LNHNV, CDR2 YYDKDF (reference sequence). The CDR3 is made up of 12 amino acids. V lost 1 base to trimming and J lost 9 bases, with 9 bases between them. Sequencing was performed with immunoSEQ multiplex PCR; in TCRdb, only in-frame clones are kept and a portion is missing. The data contain roughly 500,000 clones, roughly nine tenths of them seen just once; the ten biggest clones take up just over 8%. The sample is drawn from a study of blood T cell repertoires in COVID-19. In the study overall: Specimens from acute and convalescent COVID-19 originated in the United States, Italy and Spain.

The gene calls are TRBV15 and TRBJ1-2; D is undetermined. The sample taken for sequencing was PBMCs or T cells enriched from blood (not recorded which). This TCR was sampled from a woman aged 55 to 70 who had recovered from COVID-19. CDR3 protein: CATSRGLKSYTF. The CDR3 nucleotides are TGTGCCACCAGCAGAGGTCTAAAGAGCTACACCTTC.